The present T cell receptor (beta chain) was sequenced within a study of control samples from healthy donors and cancer patients. V lost 6 bases to trimming and J lost 2 bases, with 19 bases between them. This CDR3 has 16 amino acids. The V gene's germline CDR1 is KGHSH and CDR2 LQKENI. TCRdb's copy holds only in-frame clones and misses some; the assay was immunoSEQ multiplex PCR. The data contain about 44,000 clones, roughly three quarters of them singletons. The V and J genes are TRBV18 and TRBJ1-1; D is perhaps TRBD1 (6 bases). What was sequenced was formalin-fixed, paraffin-embedded tissue. This TCR was recovered from a male donor with melanoma. In nucleotides, the CDR3 is TGTGCCAGCTCGCCCAGCCTGGCCAGGGGAAACACTGAAGCTTTCTTT. Encoded protein: CASSPSLARGNTEAFF.